This T cell receptor beta chain was identified in a study of blood T cell repertoires in COVID-19. As processed by the authors: Nucleated cell counts were estimated from reference gene primer amplification. TCRdb's table, derived via immunoSEQ multiplex PCR, lists solely in-frame clones and lacks some. V, J and clone size derive from that table, while D and trimming were established from the DNA sequence. The sample has some 120,000 clones, roughly four fifths seen once; the top ten hold about 6.3%. The CDR3 has 14 amino acids. CDR1 is GTSNPN, CDR2 SVGIG, per germline (reference sequence). The V segment lost 3 bases and the J segment 9 bases; nucleotides outside the gene matches: 11.

The clonotype comes from a man of 80 years or more with COVID-19, enrolled during active disease. The rearrangement links TRBV30 to TRBJ2-1; TRBD2 matches 7 bases. The sequenced material came from peripheral blood. This CDR3 is CAWRRWEGLPEQFF. The CDR3, as DNA: TGTGCCTGGAGACGGTGGGAGGGCCTTCCTGAGCAGTTCTTC.